This T cell receptor (beta chain) was captured in a study of cytomegalovirus exposure and HLA in healthy donors. Produced via immunoSEQ multiplex PCR; TCRdb's table is partial and in-frame only. The top ten hold about 2% of the sample, which has 150,000 or so clones, 85% seen once. This CDR3 spans 14 amino acids. The clonotype was recovered from a man under 40 in good health and CMV-seropositive. The chain couples TRBV21-1 to TRBJ2-7; whether TRBD2, the table's D call, matches the DNA was not checked. TRBV21-1 is a recognized pseudogene. Sequenced: PBMCs. CDR3 in amino acids: CASLVVGLRYEQYF. The CDR3, as DNA: TGTGCCAGCCTCGTGGTGGGTTTGAGGTACGAGCAGTACTTC.